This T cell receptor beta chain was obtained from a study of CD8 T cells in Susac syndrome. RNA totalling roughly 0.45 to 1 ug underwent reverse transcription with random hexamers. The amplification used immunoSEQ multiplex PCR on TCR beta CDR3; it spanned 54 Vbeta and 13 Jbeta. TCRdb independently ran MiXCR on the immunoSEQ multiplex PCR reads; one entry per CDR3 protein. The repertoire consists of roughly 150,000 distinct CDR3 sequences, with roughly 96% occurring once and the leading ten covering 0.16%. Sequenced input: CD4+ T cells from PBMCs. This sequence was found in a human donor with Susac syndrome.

CDR3 sequence (DNA): TGTGCCAGTAGTATGGGACACCTTAACTATGGCTACACCTTC. Translation gives CASSMGHLNYGYTF. The chain carries TRBV19 and TRBJ1-2; the D gene is possibly TRBD1 (6 bases). There are 14 residues in the CDR3. V dropped 3 bases and J dropped 1 base, with 9 bases sitting between them. Germline lookup yields CDR1 LNHDA and CDR2 SQIVND (reference sequence).